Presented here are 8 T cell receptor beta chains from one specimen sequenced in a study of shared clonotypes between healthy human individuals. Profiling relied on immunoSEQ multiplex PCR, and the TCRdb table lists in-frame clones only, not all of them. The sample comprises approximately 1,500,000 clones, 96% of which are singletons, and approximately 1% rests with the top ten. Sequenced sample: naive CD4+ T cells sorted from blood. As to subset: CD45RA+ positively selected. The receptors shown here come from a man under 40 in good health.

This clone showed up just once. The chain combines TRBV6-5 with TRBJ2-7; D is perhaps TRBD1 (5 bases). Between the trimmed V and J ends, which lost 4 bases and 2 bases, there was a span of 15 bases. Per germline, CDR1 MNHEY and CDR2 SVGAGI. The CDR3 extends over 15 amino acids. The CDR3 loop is CASSSAGSPPYEQYF. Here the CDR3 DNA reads TGTGCCAGCAGTTCTGCAGGGTCCCCCCCCTACGAGCAGTACTTC.

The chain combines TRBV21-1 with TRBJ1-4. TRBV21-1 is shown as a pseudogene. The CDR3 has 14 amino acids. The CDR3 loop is CASSTGRENEKLFF. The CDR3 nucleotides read TGTGCCAGCAGCACCGGCAGGGAGAATGAAAAACTGTTTTTT.

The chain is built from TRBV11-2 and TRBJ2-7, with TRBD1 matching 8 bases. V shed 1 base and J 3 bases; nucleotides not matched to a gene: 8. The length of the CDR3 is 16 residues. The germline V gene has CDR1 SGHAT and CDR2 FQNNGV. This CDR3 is CASSLGKGTGDYEQYF. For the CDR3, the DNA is TGTGCCAGCAGCTTAGGTAAAGGGACAGGAGACTACGAGCAGTACTTC.

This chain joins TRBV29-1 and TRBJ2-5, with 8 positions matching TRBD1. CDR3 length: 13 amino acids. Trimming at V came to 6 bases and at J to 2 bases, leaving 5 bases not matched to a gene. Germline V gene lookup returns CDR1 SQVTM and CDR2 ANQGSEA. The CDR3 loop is CSVGQAVQETQYF. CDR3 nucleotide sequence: TGCAGCGTGGGACAGGCGGTACAAGAGACCCAGTACTTC.

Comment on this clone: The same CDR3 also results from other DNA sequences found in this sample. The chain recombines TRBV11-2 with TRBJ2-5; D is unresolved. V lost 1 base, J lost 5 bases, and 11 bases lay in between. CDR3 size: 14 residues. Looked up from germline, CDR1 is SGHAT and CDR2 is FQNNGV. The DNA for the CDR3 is TGTGCCAGCAGCTTAGGGTCCGTGGGGGAGACCCAGTACTTC. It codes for CASSLGSVGETQYF.

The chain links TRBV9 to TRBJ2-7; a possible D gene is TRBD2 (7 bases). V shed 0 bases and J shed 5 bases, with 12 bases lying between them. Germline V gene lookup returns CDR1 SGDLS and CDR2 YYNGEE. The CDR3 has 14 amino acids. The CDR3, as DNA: TGTGCCAGCAGCGTAGAAGTAGGGGGGGACGAGCAGTACTTC. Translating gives CASSVEVGGDEQYF.

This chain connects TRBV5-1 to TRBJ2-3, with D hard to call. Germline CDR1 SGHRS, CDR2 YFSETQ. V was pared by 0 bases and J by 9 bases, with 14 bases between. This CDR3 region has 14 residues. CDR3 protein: CASSLDGRKNTQYF. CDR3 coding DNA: TGCGCCAGCAGCTTGGATGGTAGAAAGAACACGCAGTATTTT.

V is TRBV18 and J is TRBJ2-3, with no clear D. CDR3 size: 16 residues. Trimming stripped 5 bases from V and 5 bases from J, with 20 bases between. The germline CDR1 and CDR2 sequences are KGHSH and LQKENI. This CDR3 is CASSSPSAPVQDTQYF. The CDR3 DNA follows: TGTGCCAGCTCATCCCCCAGTGCTCCAGTGCAAGATACGCAGTATTTT.